Sequencing of this T cell receptor (beta chain) was carried out in a study of graft-versus-host responses after intestinal transplantation. Study-wide context: Uniformly, recipients were administered anti-thymocyte globulin induction with subsequent tacrolimus and steroids for 3 to 4 years.

To note about this clone: Its antigen remains unknown.

The V and J ends lost 1 base and 4 bases, in that order; junction bases with no gene match: 3. The germline V gene has CDR1 SGHVS and CDR2 FQNEAQ. The CDR3 runs 17 residues. Profiled with immunoSEQ multiplex PCR; TCRdb holds only in-frame clones, not every one. This sample has approximately 110,000 clones; approximately 93% occur once, and the top ten carry 1% to 1.5%. Study results and limitations: Peak circulating GvH clone levels were associated with early post-transplant HvG declines. In patients with graft-donor T cell macrochimerism, allograft graft-versus-host to host-versus-graft clonal ratios were high.

The V gene is TRBV7-8, the J gene TRBJ2-1, with 14 nucleotides matching TRBD2. This clonotype was sampled from a human donor who was the organ donor for an intestinal transplant. The sequencing here drew on unstimulated CD8+ T cells sorted from spleen or lymph node cells, taken before transplant. As DNA, the CDR3 is TGTGCCAGCAGCTTAGTGACTAGCGGGAGGGGATACAATGAGCAGTTCTTC. Residues: CASSLVTSGRGYNEQFF.